Below, 25 T cell receptor beta chains from the same sample are listed, as sequenced in a study of blood T cell repertoires in COVID-19. The data were produced by immunoSEQ multiplex PCR, yet TCRdb's version contains in-frame clones alone and is incomplete. The sample yields 95,000 to 150,000 clones, around 86% seen once. What was sequenced was peripheral blood. The receptors shown here come from an older woman with acute or convalescent COVID-19.

The V gene is TRBV15, the J gene TRBJ2-7, with a weak D call TRBD2 (7 bases). V shed 1 base and J shed 2 bases, with 12 bases lying between them. Per the germline V gene, CDR1 is LNHNV and CDR2 is YYDKDF (reference sequence). The CDR3 consists of 15 residues. CDR3 DNA: TGTGCCACCAGCAGAGCCGGGGGGCCCGCCTACGAGCAGTACTTC. It codes for CATSRAGGPAYEQYF.

This chain links TRBV7-7 with TRBJ2-7, with D tentatively TRBD1 (5 bases). The CDR3 runs 13 residues. Trimming took 1 base from V and 3 from J, leaving 7 bases between them. Per the germline V gene, CDR1 is SSHAT and CDR2 is FNYEAQ (reference sequence). This CDR3 is CASSLEDSYEQYF. CDR3 nucleotide sequence: TGTGCCAGCAGCTTAGAAGACAGCTACGAGCAGTACTTC.

The chain employs TRBV10-3 and TRBJ2-1, with 9 nucleotides matching TRBD2. CDR1 is ENHRY and CDR2 is SYGVKD in the germline V gene. The length of the CDR3 is 17 residues. V lost 0 bases to trimming and J lost 1 base; unmatched junction nucleotides: 4. The CDR3 DNA sequence: TGTGCCATCAGTGAGTCCCAAGCGGGGGGATCCTACAATGAGCAGTTCTTC. This encodes CAISESQAGGSYNEQFF.

The genes are TRBV12-1 and TRBJ1-5; the table's D call of TRBD1 was not tested on the DNA. TRBV12-1 is shown as a pseudogene. The CDR3 length is 19 residues. The DNA for the CDR3 is TGTGCCAGTAGTTCGAACCGGGACAGGGAATATGGGGGCAATCAGCCCCAGCATTTT. It is translated as CASSSNRDREYGGNQPQHF.

The CDR3 DNA is TGCGCCAGCAGCTTGGCCGGGGGTTGGTCTGAAGCTTTCTTT. It is translated as CASSLAGGWSEAFF. The chain links TRBV5-1 to TRBJ1-1, with D possibly TRBD1 on 5 matching bases. Trimming left V 0 bases short and J 6 bases short, with 12 bases between. This CDR3 region has 14 residues. Germline assignment: CDR1 SGHRS and CDR2 YFSETQ.

V usage is TRBV19 and J usage is TRBJ2-1; TRBD2 might be the D (5 bases). The CDR3 totals 15 residues. V lost 3 bases and J lost 5, with 14 bases in between. The V gene's germline CDR1 is LNHDA and CDR2 SQIVND (reference sequence). CDR3 amino acids: CASSIPGKINNEQFF. The CDR3 nucleotides are TGTGCCAGTAGTATCCCGGGGAAAATTAACAATGAGCAGTTCTTC.

The gene calls are TRBV27 and TRBJ1-2; 8 bases line up with TRBD1. V was pared by 4 bases and J by 4 bases, with 5 bases of the junction left unmatched. Germline assignment: CDR1 MNHEY and CDR2 SMNVEV (reference sequence). The CDR3 covers 14 residues. The CDR3 is CASSSGGPGYGYTF. The CDR3 DNA is TGTGCCAGCAGTTCAGGGGGCCCGGGCTATGGCTACACCTTC.

V is TRBV3-1 (or the pseudogene TRBV3-2) and J is TRBJ1-1; D unclear. V shed 6 bases and J shed 7 bases, with 18 bases lying between them. This CDR3 region has 14 residues. Germline CDR1 LGHDT, CDR2 YNNKEL (reference sequence). For the CDR3, the DNA is TGTGCCAGCAGTCGCAAAGGAGTCGGAGATGAAGCTTTCTTT. Translated, it gives CASSRKGVGDEAFF.

The chain uses TRBV7-9 and TRBJ2-1, with 9 bases fitting TRBD2. The CDR3 runs to 14 residues. Trimming at V came to 6 bases and at J to 5 bases, leaving 5 bases not matched to a gene. Per germline, CDR1 SEHNR and CDR2 FQNEAQ (reference sequence). CDR3 protein: CASRQAGGDNEQFF. The CDR3 DNA is TGTGCCAGCAGACAAGCGGGGGGAGACAATGAGCAGTTCTTC.

V gene TRBV9 combines with J gene TRBJ1-5; TRBD1 agrees at 8 bases. The V gene end was trimmed by 3 bases and the J gene end by 6 bases; junction bases not matched to a gene: 8. Germline values: CDR1 SGDLS, CDR2 YYNGEE. The CDR3 sequence is 15 residues long. The CDR3 nucleotides read TGTGCCAGCAGCGAAGGAGGACAGGGAGTTCAGCCCCAGCATTTT. Encoded protein: CASSEGGQGVQPQHF.

The chain uses TRBV14 and TRBJ2-6; D remains unclear. Germline CDR1 SGHDN, CDR2 FVKESK. The CDR3 spans 15 residues. Trimming pared 3 bases from V and 0 bases from J, leaving 6 bases between. This chain's CDR3 is CASSHGYSGANVLTF. In DNA, the CDR3 is TGTGCCAGCAGCCACGGTTACTCTGGGGCCAACGTCCTGACTTTC.

The gene calls are TRBV19 and TRBJ2-5; possible D gene TRBD1, 5 bases. The CDR3 contains 13 residues. Germline V lookup: CDR1 LNHDA, CDR2 SQIVND (reference sequence). Trimming removed 3 bases from V and 2 bases from J, with 7 bases in between. DNA for the CDR3: TGTGCCAGTAGTATCCAGGGTCAAGAGACCCAGTACTTC. This translates into CASSIQGQETQYF.

V is TRBV21-1 and J is TRBJ1-1; TRBD1 was called by the table and not checked on the DNA. TRBV21-1 is given as a pseudogene. The CDR3 runs to 17 residues. CDR3 protein: CASSKGSWTGSKTEAFF. The DNA for the CDR3 is TGTGCCAGCAGCAAAGGCTCTTGGACAGGGTCGAAGACTGAAGCTTTCTTT.

This chain links TRBV4-2 with TRBJ2-1; 8 bases line up with TRBD2. After removal of 8 bases from V and 2 bases from J, the junction contained 8 bases not matched to a gene. CDR3 length equals 15 residues. Germline loops: CDR1 LGHNA, CDR2 YNFKEQ. CDR3 protein: CASLREGGAYNEQFF. CDR3 DNA sequence: TGTGCCAGCCTACGGGAGGGGGGGGCCTACAATGAGCAGTTCTTC.

The chain couples TRBV27 to TRBJ2-1, with D possibly matching TRBD1 (5 bases). With 5 bases removed from V and 6 bases from J, the gap between germline ends came to 20 bases. The CDR3 spans 16 residues. In germline, CDR1 is MNHEY, CDR2 SMNVEV (reference sequence). The CDR3 bases are TGTGCCAGCAGTCGCCTGGCAGGGTCAGCAGGCAATGAGCAGTTCTTC. This gives the protein CASSRLAGSAGNEQFF.

The rearrangement links TRBV7-6 to TRBJ2-1; 7 bases are shared with TRBD2. The junction had 9 bases not matched to a gene; V was cut back by 5 bases and J by 2 bases. The germline V gene has CDR1 SGHVS and CDR2 FNYEAQ. There are 16 residues in the CDR3. In nucleotides, the CDR3 is TGTGCCAGCAGCCTTATTTCAGGACTAGCCTACAATGAGCAGTTCTTC. Encoded protein: CASSLISGLAYNEQFF.

The chain has TRBV11-2 and TRBJ2-2; tentatively, D is TRBD2 (6 bases). This CDR3 is built from 14 residues. With 1 base removed from V and 6 bases from J, the gap between germline ends came to 9 bases. Germline V lookup: CDR1 SGHAT, CDR2 FQNNGV. The CDR3 loop is CASSLVGGAGELFF. The DNA for the CDR3 is TGTGCCAGCAGCTTAGTGGGGGGTGCCGGGGAGCTGTTTTTT.

V is TRBV11-3 and J is TRBJ2-7, with 7 positions matching TRBD2. CDR3 length: 11 residues. V dropped 8 bases and J dropped 4; count of bases not matched to a gene: 2. Germline assignment: CDR1 SGHNT and CDR2 YENEEA. In DNA, the CDR3 is TGTGCCAGCGCCGGGGGGTACGAGCAGTACTTC. Amino acid sequence: CASAGGYEQYF. Full variable domain (remainder filled in from reference TRBV11-3 and TRBJ2-7): EAGVVQSPRYKIIEKKQPVAFWCNPISGHNTLYWYLQNLGQGPELLIRYENEEAVDDSQLPKDRFSAERLKGVDSTLKIQPAELGDSAVYLCASAGGYEQYFGPGTRLTVT.

The chain carries TRBV28 and TRBJ1-6; a weak D match, TRBD1 (5 bases). The CDR3 has 12 residues. Trimming took off 8 bases at V and 9 bases at J, with 11 bases between the two ends. Per germline, CDR1 MDHEN and CDR2 SYDVKM. CDR3 amino acids: CASGTRGSPLHF. CDR3 in DNA: TGTGCCAGCGGAACAAGGGGTTCACCCCTCCACTTT.

The chain joins TRBV3-1 (or the pseudogene TRBV3-2) to TRBJ1-1; D remains unclear. This CDR3 has 14 residues. The ends were cut back, 1 base at V and 1 base at J, with 7 bases in the middle. Germline V gene sequence: CDR1 LGHDT, CDR2 YNNKEL (reference sequence). In nucleotides, the CDR3 is TGTGCCAGCAGCCAAGGGCACAAGAACACTGAAGCTTTCTTT. Protein product: CASSQGHKNTEAFF.

V and J are TRBV5-4 and TRBJ1-2; TRBD1 matches at 10 bases. Germline V gene data show CDR1 as SGHNT and CDR2 as YYREEE (reference sequence). V dropped 0 bases and J dropped 4; count of bases not matched to a gene: 6. This CDR3 comprises 16 residues. The CDR3 coding sequence is TGTGCCAGCAGCTTGGAGGGACAGGGGTATCCCTATGGCTACACCTTC. Protein product: CASSLEGQGYPYGYTF.

The rearrangement joins TRBV6-6 to TRBJ1-5, with a possible D match to TRBD1 (5 bases). V lost 7 bases, J lost 1 base, and 14 bases lay in between. This CDR3 contains 15 residues. From germline, CDR1 is MNHNY and CDR2 SVGAGI (reference sequence). The CDR3 loop is CASTFSRQSNQPQHF. CDR3 DNA: TGTGCCAGCACCTTCTCGCGACAGAGCAATCAGCCCCAGCATTTT.

This clone has more than one count but fewer than ten. The chain uses TRBV21-1 and TRBJ1-1; the table's D call, TRBD1, has no DNA check behind it. TRBV21-1 is a pseudogene segment. The CDR3 is made up of 14 amino acids. DNA of the CDR3: TGTGCCAGCAGCAAAGACGAGGGGGACACTGAAGCTTTCTTT. Translated, it gives CASSKDEGDTEAFF.

The V and J genes are TRBV29-1 and TRBJ1-4; TRBD1 aligns across 8 bases. J gave up 7 bases and V 4 bases, and 5 bases lay outside the gene matches. CDR3 size: 13 residues. Germline assignment: CDR1 SQVTM and CDR2 ANQGSEA. CDR3 sequence (DNA): TGCAGCGTTGGACAGGGGCAGGTTGAAAAACTGTTTTTT. Amino acid sequence: CSVGQGQVEKLFF.

This clone came up many times. This chain connects TRBV24-1 to TRBJ1-2, with D uncertain. Trimming shortened V by 5 bases and J by 4 bases, and 10 bases separated the two germline ends. Germline CDR1 is KGHDR and CDR2 is SFDVKD. The CDR3 spans 13 residues. In DNA, the CDR3 is TGTGCCACCAGTGGGAGTGGTGTCTATGGCTACACCTTC. Residues: CATSGSGVYGYTF.